The TCR beta chain described here comes from a study of OX40 agonist ivuxolimab in advanced cancers. Germline CDR1 is SGHTA and CDR2 is FQGNSA. The CDR3 has 16 residues. J gave up 1 base and V 0 bases, and 4 bases lay outside the gene matches. The protocol was immunoSEQ multiplex PCR, while the TCRdb copy is restricted to in-frame clones and leaves out a portion. The sample yields about 50,000 clones, around four fifths seen once. This receptor was obtained from an adult with an advanced solid tumor such as melanoma, head and neck, liver or kidney cancer. V gene TRBV7-2 combines with J gene TRBJ2-3; 7 nucleotides agree with TRBD2. The sample was CD4+ or CD8+ T cells sorted from blood, taken in a trial of the OX40 agonist ivuxolimab. The CDR3 spells CASSLASGAGTDTQYF. As DNA, the CDR3 is TGTGCCAGCAGCTTAGCGAGCGGGGCGGGCACAGATACGCAGTATTTT.